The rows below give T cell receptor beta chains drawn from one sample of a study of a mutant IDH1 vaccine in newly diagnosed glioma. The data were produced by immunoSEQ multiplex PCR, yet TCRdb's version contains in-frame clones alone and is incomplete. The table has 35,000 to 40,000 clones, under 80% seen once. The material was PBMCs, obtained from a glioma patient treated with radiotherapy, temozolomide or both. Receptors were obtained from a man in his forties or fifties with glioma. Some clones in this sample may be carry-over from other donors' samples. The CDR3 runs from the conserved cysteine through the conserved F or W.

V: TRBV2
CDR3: CASSPGALTYQPQHF

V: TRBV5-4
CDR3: CASSHAPGAANEKLFF

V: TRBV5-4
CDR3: CASSPGTARTGELFF

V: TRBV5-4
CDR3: CASSRDPRSNQPQHF

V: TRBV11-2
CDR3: CASSLQGGYSPLHF

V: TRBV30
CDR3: CAWMPGTSYEQYF

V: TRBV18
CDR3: CASSPGKAGQPQHF

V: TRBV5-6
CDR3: CASSLAQLGPQETQYF

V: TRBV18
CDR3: CASSSTDRYPNYGYTF

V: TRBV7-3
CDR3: CASSPGTRDGELFF

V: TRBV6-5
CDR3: CASSYSGAYEQYF